A selection of T cell receptor beta chains follows, all from one sample in a study of T cell responses to AZD1222 COVID-19 vaccine. Data came from immunoSEQ multiplex PCR; TCRdb stores just in-frame clones and leaves some out. The table records 130,000 or so clones, about 88% of them present only once. This specimen consisted of peripheral blood, obtained 28 days after the second AZD1222 dose. The receptors derive from an adult who received the AZD1222 COVID-19 vaccine. CDR3s include the opening cysteine and the closing phenylalanine or tryptophan. Each record gives: V gene, clone size, CDR3 length, J gene, D gene, CDR3 DNA, CDR3 protein. A D gene is named only where the DNA matches it firmly. The size of a clone is reported for some rows only, either as once, few or many, or as a class for expanded clones.

TRBV6-5,.,14,TRBJ1-6,.,TGTGCCAGTACCAAAGGAGACAGTAATTCACCCCTCCACTTT,CASTKGDSNSPLHF
TRBV2,.,13,TRBJ1-2,TRBD1,TGTGCCAGCATTTGGGACAGTGGGAATGGCTACACCTTC,CASIWDSGNGYTF
TRBV9,.,15,TRBJ2-3,TRBD2,TGTGCCAGCAGCGTCGGGACTAGCGGCTTGAATACGCAGTATTTT,CASSVGTSGLNTQYF
TRBV11-3,.,15,TRBJ1-3,.,TGTGCCAGCAGCTCCAATTCGGGATCTGGAAACACCATATATTTT,CASSSNSGSGNTIYF
TRBV27,.,15,TRBJ1-2,TRBD1,TGTGCCAGCACCCAAACAGGGGAGAGGAACTATGGCTACACCTTC,CASTQTGERNYGYTF
TRBV5-1,.,15,TRBJ1-3,.,TGCGCCAGCAGCTTGGTGGGTCCCTCTGGAAACACCATATATTTT,CASSLVGPSGNTIYF
TRBV30,once,12,TRBJ1-3,.,TGTGCCTGGGATCAGGTGGGGGGCACCATATATTTT,CAWDQVGGTIYF
TRBV18,once,15,TRBJ2-2,.,TGTGCCAGCTCACCACCAACAGGGAACACCGGGGAGCTGTTTTTT,CASSPPTGNTGELFF
TRBV10-3,.,13,TRBJ2-1,TRBD2,TGTGCCATCAGGGGAGCGGGAGACAATGAGCAGTTCTTC,CAIRGAGDNEQFF
TRBV4-1,.,15,TRBJ1-2,TRBD1,TGCGCCAGCAGCCACGGGACAGGGGGCTACTATGGCTACACCTTC,CASSHGTGGYYGYTF
TRBV7-2,.,16,TRBJ1-2,.,TGTGCCAGCAGCTTAGCCGCAGGGGCTGTTCAAGATGGCTACACCTTC,CASSLAAGAVQDGYTF
TRBV18,.,11,TRBJ2-7,.,TGTGCCAGCTCGCCACGGGACGAGCAGTACTTC,CASSPRDEQYF
TRBV19,.,12,TRBJ2-1,.,TGTGCCAGTAGTGCCGGGGACAATGAGCAGTTCTTC,CASSAGDNEQFF
TRBV10-3,.,12,TRBJ1-2,.,TGTGCCATCAGTGAGTTATCCTATGGCTACACCTTC,CAISELSYGYTF
TRBV2,.,13,TRBJ1-2,.,TGTGCCAGCAGTGACGACAGTGACTATGGCTACACCTTC,CASSDDSDYGYTF
TRBV19,.,18,TRBJ1-5,TRBD1,TGTGCCAGTAGTAACAACCGGGACAGGGGGCGGTGGGGTCAGCCCCAGCATTTT,CASSNNRDRGRWGQPQHF
TRBV18,.,14,TRBJ1-2,.,TGTGCCAGCTCACCGGCCAGGATTAACTATGGCTACACCTTC,CASSPARINYGYTF
TRBV5-1,.,14,TRBJ1-4,.,TGCGCCAGCAGCTTGGCTGGACAGAGAGAAAAACTGTTTTTT,CASSLAGQREKLFF
TRBV6-5,once,13,TRBJ1-5,.,TGTGCCAGCGGGGGGGGTAGCACTCAGCCCCAGCATTTT,CASGGGSTQPQHF
TRBV10-2,.,13,TRBJ1-1,.,TGCGCCACTAAACAGATTCGGACGGCTGAAGCTTTCTTT,CATKQIRTAEAFF
TRBV7-9,.,17,TRBJ2-1,.,TGTGCCAGCAGTCCTAGGGGGGGGTCCCTCCAATACAATGAGCAGTTCTTC,CASSPRGGSLQYNEQFF
TRBV7-8,.,15,TRBJ1-1,.,TGTGCCAGCAGCTCCCTCCAGGGAGGGAGTACTGAAGCTTTCTTT,CASSSLQGGSTEAFF
TRBV6-4,.,14,TRBJ1-2,.,TGTGCCAGCAGTGACTCGATTGGGGGTCGGGGCTACACCTTC,CASSDSIGGRGYTF
TRBV6-5,.,14,TRBJ1-5,.,TGTGCCAGCAGTTACTCTGATTCTTATCAGCCCCAGCATTTT,CASSYSDSYQPQHF
TRBV10-1,.,14,TRBJ2-3,.,TGCGCCAGCTCAGCCCTAGGGAGGACAGATACGCAGTATTTT,CASSALGRTDTQYF
TRBV27,.,15,TRBJ1-3,.,TGTGCCAGCAGTCCCCAGGGGCATGTGGGAAACACCATATATTTT,CASSPQGHVGNTIYF
TRBV7-7,.,14,TRBJ2-7,TRBD1,TGTGCTAGCAGCCCTTTTGACAGGGGCTACGAGCAGTACTTC,CASSPFDRGYEQYF
TRBV27,.,18,TRBJ2-1,TRBD1,TGTGCCAGCAGTTCCCATACCACCCCCGGGACAGAATACAATGAGCAGTTCTTC,CASSSHTTPGTEYNEQFF
TRBV2,.,19,TRBJ2-3,TRBD2,TGTGCCAGCAGTGGATTCGGACTAGCGGGGGCTTCTAGCACAGATACGCAGTATTTT,CASSGFGLAGASSTDTQYF
TRBV4-1,.,16,TRBJ1-2,TRBD1,TGCGCCAGCAGCATTTGGCAGACAGGGCTTGCCTATGGCTACACCTTC,CASSIWQTGLAYGYTF
TRBV6-5,once,13,TRBJ1-5,.,TGTGCCAGCAGTTACACCTATTATCAGCCCCAGCATTTT,CASSYTYYQPQHF
TRBV9,.,15,TRBJ2-7,.,TGTGCCGGGGTCGCCGGGGGGCCCCACTCCTACGAGCAGTACTTC,CAGVAGGPHSYEQYF
TRBV6-5,once,12,TRBJ2-1,.,TGTGCCAGCAGTTACGGAGGCTCTAAGCAGTTCTTC,CASSYGGSKQFF
TRBV19,.,18,TRBJ2-6,.,TGTGCCAGTAGTAGCCGTCACAGGGTCGTCGCTGGGGCCAACGTCCTGACTTTC,CASSSRHRVVAGANVLTF
TRBV7-9,.,13,TRBJ1-2,.,TGTGCCAGCAGCCCCGGCGCCCTGAATGGCTACACCTTC,CASSPGALNGYTF
TRBV6-2/TRBV6-3,.,13,TRBJ2-5,TRBD2,TGTGCCAGCAGCCGAGCGGGGCAAGAGACCCAGTACTTC,CASSRAGQETQYF
TRBV7-8,.,13,TRBJ1-5,.,TGTGCCAGCAGCTTAGCCGCGAGCCATCCCCAGCATTTT,CASSLAASHPQHF
TRBV19,once,14,TRBJ1-5,.,TGTGCCAGTAGTATTAGGGACAACAATCAGCCCCAGCATTTT,CASSIRDNNQPQHF
TRBV30,.,15,TRBJ1-3,.,TGTGCCTGGGACCCCGGACTCAGCTCTGGAAACACCATATATTTT,CAWDPGLSSGNTIYF
TRBV7-8,.,16,TRBJ1-6,.,TGTGCCAGCAGCTTAGGATTACAGGGAGGAGATTCACCCCTCCACTTT,CASSLGLQGGDSPLHF
TRBV11-1,.,15,TRBJ1-1,.,TGTGCCAGCAGCTTAGGGTTGGAGGGGCTGACTGAAGCTTTCTTT,CASSLGLEGLTEAFF
TRBV4-1,once,16,TRBJ2-1,TRBD2,TGCGCCAGCAGCCAACTAGCGGGGGGAACCTACAATGAGCAGTTCTTC,CASSQLAGGTYNEQFF
TRBV4-3,.,15,TRBJ2-2,.,TGCGCCAGCAGCCAAGATTTGACGTCCACCGGGGAGCTGTTTTTT,CASSQDLTSTGELFF